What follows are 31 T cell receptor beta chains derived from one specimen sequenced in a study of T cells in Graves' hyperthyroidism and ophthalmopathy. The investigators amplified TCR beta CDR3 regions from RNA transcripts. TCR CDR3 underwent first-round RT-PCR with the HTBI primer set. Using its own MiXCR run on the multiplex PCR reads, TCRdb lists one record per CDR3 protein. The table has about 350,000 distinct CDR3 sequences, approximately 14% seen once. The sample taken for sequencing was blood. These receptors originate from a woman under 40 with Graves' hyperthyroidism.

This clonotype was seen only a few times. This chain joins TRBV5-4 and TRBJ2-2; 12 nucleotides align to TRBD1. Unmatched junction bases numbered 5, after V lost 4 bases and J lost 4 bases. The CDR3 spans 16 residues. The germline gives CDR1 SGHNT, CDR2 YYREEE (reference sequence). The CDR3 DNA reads TGTGCCAGCAGCCCTGGGACAGGGGGCGTCACCGGGGAGCTGTTTTTT. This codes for CASSPGTGGVTGELFF.

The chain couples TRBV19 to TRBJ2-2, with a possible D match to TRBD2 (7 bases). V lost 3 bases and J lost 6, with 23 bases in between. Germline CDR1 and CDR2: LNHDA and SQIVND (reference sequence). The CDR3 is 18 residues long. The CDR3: CASSIHRVRGARAGELFF. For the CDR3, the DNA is TGTGCCAGTAGTATCCATCGTGTACGGGGGGCGCGCGCCGGGGAGCTGTTTTTT.

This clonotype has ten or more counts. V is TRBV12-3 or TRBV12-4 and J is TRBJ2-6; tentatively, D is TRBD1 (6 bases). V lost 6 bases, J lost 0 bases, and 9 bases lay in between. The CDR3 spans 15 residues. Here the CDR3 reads CASRTGSSGANVLTF. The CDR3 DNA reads TGTGCCAGCAGAACAGGGAGCTCTGGGGCCAACGTCCTGACTTTC.

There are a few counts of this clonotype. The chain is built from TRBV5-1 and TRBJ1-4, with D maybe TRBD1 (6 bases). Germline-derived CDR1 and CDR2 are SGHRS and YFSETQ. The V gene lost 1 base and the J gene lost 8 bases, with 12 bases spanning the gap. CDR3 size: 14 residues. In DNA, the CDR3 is TGCGCCAGCAGCTTGTGGGGGGCCGGAGAAAAACTGTTTTTT. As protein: CASSLWGAGEKLFF.

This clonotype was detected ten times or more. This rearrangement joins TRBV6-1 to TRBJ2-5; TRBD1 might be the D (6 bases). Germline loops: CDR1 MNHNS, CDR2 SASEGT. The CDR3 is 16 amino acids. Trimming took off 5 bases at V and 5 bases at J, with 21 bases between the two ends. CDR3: CASSLHLLGAGETQYF. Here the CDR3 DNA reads TGTGCCAGCAGTTTACACCTACTGGGGGCGGGCGAGACCCAGTACTTC.

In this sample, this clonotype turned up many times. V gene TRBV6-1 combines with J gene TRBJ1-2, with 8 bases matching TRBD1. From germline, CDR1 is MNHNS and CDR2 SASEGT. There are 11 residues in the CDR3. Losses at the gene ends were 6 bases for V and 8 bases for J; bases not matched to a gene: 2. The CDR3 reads CASRDRDGYTF. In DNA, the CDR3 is TGTGCCAGCAGGGACAGGGACGGCTACACCTTC.

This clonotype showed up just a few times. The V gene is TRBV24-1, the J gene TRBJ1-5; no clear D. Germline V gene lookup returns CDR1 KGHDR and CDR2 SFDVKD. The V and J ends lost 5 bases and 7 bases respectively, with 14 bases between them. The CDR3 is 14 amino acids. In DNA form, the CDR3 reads TGTGCCACCAGTGCTGCGCGTCCTGGGCAGCCCCAGCATTTT. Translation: CATSAARPGQPQHF.

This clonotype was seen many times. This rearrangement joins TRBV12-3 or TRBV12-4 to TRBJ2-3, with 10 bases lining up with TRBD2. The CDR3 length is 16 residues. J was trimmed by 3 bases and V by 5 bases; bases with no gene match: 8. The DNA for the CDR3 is TGTGCCAGCAGTCCTACTCTAGCGGGAGATACAGATACGCAGTATTTT. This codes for CASSPTLAGDTDTQYF.

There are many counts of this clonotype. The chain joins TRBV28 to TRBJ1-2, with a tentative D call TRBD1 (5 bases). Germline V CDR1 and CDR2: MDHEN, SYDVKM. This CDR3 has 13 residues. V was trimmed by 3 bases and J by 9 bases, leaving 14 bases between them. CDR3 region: CASSLQPTVRYTF. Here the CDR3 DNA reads TGTGCCAGCAGTTTGCAACCGACAGTACGCTACACCTTC.

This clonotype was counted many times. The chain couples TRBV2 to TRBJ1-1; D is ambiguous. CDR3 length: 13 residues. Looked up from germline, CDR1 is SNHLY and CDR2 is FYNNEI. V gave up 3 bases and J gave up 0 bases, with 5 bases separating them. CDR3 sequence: CASSDTLNTEAFF. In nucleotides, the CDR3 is TGTGCCAGCAGTGATACACTGAACACTGAAGCTTTCTTT.

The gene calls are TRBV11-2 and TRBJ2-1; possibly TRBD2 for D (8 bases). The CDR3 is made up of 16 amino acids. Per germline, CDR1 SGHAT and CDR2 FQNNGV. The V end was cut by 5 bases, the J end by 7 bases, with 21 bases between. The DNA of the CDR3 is TGTGCCAGCAGCCAAGAGACAGGGTGCGGGGGGAATGAGCAGTTCTTC. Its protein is CASSQETGCGGNEQFF.

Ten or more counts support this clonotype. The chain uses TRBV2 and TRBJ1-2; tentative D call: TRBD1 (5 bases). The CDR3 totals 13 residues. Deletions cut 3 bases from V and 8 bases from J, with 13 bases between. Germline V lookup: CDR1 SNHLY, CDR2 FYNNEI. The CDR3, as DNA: TGTGCCAGCAGTGAGGGACGGGTAGGGGGCTACACCTTC. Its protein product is CASSEGRVGGYTF.

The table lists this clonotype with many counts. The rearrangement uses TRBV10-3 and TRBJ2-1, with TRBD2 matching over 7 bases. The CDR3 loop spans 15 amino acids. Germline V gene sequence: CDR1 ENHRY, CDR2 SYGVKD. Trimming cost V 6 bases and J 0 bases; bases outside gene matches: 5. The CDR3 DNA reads TGTGCCATCAGCGAGCGGGACCGCTCCTACAATGAGCAGTTCTTC. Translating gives CAISERDRSYNEQFF.

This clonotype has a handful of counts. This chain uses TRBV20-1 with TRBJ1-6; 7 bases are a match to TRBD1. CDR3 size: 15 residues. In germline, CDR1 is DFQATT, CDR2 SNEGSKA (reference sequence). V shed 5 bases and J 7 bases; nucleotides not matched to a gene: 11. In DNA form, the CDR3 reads TGCAGTGCTCGCTCGACAGGGTCGAGGAATTCACCCCTCCACTTT. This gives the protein CSARSTGSRNSPLHF.

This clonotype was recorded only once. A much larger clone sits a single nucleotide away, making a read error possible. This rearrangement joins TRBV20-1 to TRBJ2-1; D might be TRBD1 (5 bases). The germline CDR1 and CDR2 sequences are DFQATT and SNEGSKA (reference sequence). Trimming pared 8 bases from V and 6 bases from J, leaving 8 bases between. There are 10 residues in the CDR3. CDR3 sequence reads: CSPQGNEQFF. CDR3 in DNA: TGCAGTCCCCAGGGCAATGAGCAGTTCTTC.

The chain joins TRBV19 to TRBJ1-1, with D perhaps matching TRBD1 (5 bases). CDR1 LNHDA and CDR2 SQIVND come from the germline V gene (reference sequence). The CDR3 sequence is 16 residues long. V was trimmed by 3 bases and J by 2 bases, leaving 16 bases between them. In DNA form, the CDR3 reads TGTGCCAGTAGTATTCCTTTTCGGACACCCAACACTGAAGCTTTCTTT. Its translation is CASSIPFRTPNTEAFF.

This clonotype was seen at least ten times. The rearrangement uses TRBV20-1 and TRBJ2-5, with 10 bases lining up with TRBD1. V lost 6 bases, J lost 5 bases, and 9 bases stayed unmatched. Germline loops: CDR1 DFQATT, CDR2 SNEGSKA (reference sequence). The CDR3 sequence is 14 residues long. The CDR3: CSAKWDRGSETQYF. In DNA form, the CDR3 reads TGCAGTGCCAAATGGGACAGGGGTAGCGAGACCCAGTACTTC.

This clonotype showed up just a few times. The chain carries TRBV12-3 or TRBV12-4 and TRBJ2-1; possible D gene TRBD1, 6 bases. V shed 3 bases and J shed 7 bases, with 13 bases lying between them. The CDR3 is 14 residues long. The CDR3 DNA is TGTGCCAGCAGTTTCCCGGACAGATCTAATGAGCAGTTCTTC. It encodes CASSFPDRSNEQFF.

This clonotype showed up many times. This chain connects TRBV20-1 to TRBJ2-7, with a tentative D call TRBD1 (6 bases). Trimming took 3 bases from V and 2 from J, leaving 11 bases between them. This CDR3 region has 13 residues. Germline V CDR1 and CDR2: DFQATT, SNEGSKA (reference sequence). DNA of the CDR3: TGCAGTGCTAGGGGTACAGGGACCTACGAGCAGTACTTC. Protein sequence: CSARGTGTYEQYF.

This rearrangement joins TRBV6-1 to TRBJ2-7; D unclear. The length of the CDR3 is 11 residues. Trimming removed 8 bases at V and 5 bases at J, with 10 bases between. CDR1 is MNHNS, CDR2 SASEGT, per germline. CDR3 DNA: TGTGCCAGCGGTCCCAGGAACGAGCAGTACTTC. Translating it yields CASGPRNEQYF.

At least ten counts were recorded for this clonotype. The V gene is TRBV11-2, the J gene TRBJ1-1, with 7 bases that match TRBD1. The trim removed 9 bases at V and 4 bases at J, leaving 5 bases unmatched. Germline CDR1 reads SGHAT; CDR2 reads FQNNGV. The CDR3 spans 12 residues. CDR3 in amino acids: CASRQGGTEAFF. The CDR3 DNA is TGTGCCAGTCGACAGGGAGGCACTGAAGCTTTCTTT.

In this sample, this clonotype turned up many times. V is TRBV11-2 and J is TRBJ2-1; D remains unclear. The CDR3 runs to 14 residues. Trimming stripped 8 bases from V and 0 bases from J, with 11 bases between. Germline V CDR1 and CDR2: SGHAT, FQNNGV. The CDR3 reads CASLGAPSYNEQFF. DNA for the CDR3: TGTGCCAGCCTGGGTGCCCCCTCCTACAATGAGCAGTTCTTC.

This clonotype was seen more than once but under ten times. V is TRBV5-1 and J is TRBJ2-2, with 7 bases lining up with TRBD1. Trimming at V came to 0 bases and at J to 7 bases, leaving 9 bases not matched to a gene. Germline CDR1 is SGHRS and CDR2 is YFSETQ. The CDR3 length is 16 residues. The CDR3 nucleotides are TGCGCCAGCAGCTTGGCCGAAAACAGGGGTTACGGGGAGCTGTTTTTT. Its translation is CASSLAENRGYGELFF.

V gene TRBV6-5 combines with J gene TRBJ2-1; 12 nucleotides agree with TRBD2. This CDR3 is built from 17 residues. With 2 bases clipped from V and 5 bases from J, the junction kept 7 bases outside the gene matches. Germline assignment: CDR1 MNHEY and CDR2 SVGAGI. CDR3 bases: TGTGCCAGCAGTTACATAACCACTAGCGGGAGGAACAATGAGCAGTTCTTC. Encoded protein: CASSYITTSGRNNEQFF.

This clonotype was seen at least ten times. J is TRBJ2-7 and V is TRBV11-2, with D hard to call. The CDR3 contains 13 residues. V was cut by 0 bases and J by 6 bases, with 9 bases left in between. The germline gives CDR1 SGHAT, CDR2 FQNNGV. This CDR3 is CASSLDGIGEQYF. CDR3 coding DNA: TGTGCCAGCAGCTTAGATGGGATTGGCGAGCAGTACTTC.

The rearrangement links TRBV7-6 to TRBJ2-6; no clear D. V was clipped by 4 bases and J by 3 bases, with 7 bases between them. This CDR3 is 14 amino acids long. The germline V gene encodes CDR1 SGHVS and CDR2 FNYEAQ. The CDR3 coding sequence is TGTGCCAGCAGCTGGGCAGGTGGGGCCAACGTCCTGACTTTC. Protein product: CASSWAGGANVLTF.

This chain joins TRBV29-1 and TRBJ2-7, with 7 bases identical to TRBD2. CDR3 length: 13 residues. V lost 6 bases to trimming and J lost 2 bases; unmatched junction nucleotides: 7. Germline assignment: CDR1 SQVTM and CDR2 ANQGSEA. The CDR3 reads CSVRGSTPYEQYF. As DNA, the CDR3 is TGCAGCGTGCGCGGGAGTACCCCCTACGAGCAGTACTTC.

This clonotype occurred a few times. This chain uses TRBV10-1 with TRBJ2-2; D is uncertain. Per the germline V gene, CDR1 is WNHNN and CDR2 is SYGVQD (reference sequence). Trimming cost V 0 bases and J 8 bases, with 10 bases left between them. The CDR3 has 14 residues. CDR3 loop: CASSESNMLGELFF. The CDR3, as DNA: TGCGCCAGCAGTGAGTCGAATATGCTGGGGGAGCTGTTTTTT.

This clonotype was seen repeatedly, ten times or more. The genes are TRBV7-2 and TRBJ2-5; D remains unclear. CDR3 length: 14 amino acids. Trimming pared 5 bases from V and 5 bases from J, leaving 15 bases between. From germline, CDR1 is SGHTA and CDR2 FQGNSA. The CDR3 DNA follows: TGTGCCAGCAGCACAAGGCCCCTTGCGGAGACCCAGTACTTC. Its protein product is CASSTRPLAETQYF. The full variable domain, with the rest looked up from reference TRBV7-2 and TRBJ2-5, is GAGVSQSPSNKVTEKGKDVELRCDPISGHTALYWYRQSLGQGLEFLIYFQGNSAPDKSGLPSDRFSAERTGGSVSTLTIQRTQQEDSAVYLCASSTRPLAETQYFGPGTRLLVL.

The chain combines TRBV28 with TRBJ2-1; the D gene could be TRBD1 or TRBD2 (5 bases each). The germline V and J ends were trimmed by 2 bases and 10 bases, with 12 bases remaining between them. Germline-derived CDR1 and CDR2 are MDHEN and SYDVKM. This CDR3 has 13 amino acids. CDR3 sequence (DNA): TGTGCCAGCAGTTTAGGGTGGGGGTCGGAGCAGTTCTTC. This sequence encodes CASSLGWGSEQFF.

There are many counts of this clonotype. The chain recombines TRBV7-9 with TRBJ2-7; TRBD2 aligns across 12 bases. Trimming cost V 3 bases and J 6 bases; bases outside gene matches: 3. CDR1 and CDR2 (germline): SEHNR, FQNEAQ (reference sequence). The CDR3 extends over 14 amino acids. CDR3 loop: CASSLTSGSLEQYF. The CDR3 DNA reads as TGTGCCAGCAGCTTGACTAGCGGGAGTCTCGAGCAGTACTTC.